This T cell receptor beta chain was recorded in a study of blood T cell repertoires in COVID-19. Study-level background: Samples representing acute and convalescent COVID-19 were sourced from the United States, Italy and Spain. T cells, B-cell-depleted T cells, or PBMCs supplied cDNA or gDNA.

Methods used by the authors: Reference gene primer amplification gave nucleated cell count estimates. Only in-frame clones appear in the TCRdb table, and some are missing; sequencing was by immunoSEQ multiplex PCR. V and J calls and clone size follow that table, whereas D and trimming were derived from the DNA. This sample carries around 81,000 clones, just under 85% of them seen once, and the ten largest clones take around 3.1%. Trimming took 1 base from V and 0 from J; bases not matched to a gene: 9. CDR1 is SGHTA, CDR2 FQGNSA, per germline. CDR3 length: 18 residues. Sequenced: peripheral blood. The chain uses TRBV7-2 and TRBJ2-3; TRBD2 matches 8 bases. The sequence came from a man over 45 with acute or convalescent COVID-19. The CDR3 DNA sequence: TGTGCCAGCAGCTTAGACCGCCCTGGCGGGGGGAGCACAGATACGCAGTATTTT. It yields the protein CASSLDRPGGGSTDTQYF. Using reference TRBV7-2 and TRBJ2-3 for the parts outside the CDR3, the full variable domain is GAGVSQSPSNKVTEKGKDVELRCDPISGHTALYWYRQSLGQGLEFLIYFQGNSAPDKSGLPSDRFSAERTGGSVSTLTIQRTQQEDSAVYLCASSLDRPGGGSTDTQYFGPGTRLTVL.